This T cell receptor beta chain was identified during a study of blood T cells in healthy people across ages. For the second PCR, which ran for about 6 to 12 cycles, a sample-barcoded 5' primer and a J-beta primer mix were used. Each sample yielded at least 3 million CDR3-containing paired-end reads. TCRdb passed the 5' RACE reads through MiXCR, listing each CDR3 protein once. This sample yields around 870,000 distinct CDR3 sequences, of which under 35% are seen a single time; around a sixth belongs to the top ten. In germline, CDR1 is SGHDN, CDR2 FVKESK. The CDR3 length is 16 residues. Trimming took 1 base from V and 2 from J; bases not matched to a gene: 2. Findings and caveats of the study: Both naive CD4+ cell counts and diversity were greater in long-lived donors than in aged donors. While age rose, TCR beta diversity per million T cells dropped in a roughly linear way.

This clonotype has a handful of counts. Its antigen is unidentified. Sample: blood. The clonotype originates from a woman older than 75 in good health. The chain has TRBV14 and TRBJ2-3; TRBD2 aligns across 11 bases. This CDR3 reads CASSQGLAGSTDTQYF. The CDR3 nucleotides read TGTGCCAGCAGCCAAGGACTAGCGGGGTCCACAGATACGCAGTATTTT. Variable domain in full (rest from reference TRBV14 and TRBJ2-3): EAGVTQFPSHSVIEKGQTVTLRCDPISGHDNLYWYRRVMGKEIKFLLHFVKESKQDESGMPNNRFLAERTGGTYSTLKVQPAELEDSGVYFCASSQGLAGSTDTQYFGPGTRLTVL.